This TCR beta chain comes out of a study of T cell responses to AZD1222 COVID-19 vaccine (dated by TCRdb to about 2021). A note on the overall study: AZD1222 recipients with second doses at about 4 weeks or about 12 weeks were pooled, because spike-specific TCR depth and breadth did not differ between schedules. A total of more than 230 trial participants underwent TCR sequencing, of whom roughly 210 had received two doses of AZD1222 and some 26 had received two doses of the MenACWY control vaccine. Trial participants were enrolled by age into subgroups of 18-55, 56-69 and 70-plus years, and roughly 150, 30 and 60 TCR-sequenced participants, respectively, were included in these subgroups. General findings and caveats noted by the study authors: The 56-69-year group was small, and its depth increase did not reach significance, likely because of low power. Conclusions about previously exposed vaccinees are limited because only six or seven AZD1222 recipients were SARS-CoV-2 seropositive at baseline. Participants were mostly white British, with more females than males. The authors suggested clonal diversity may have been underestimated. Spike-specific TCR breadth and depth rose significantly after two AZD1222 doses compared with day 0 and with MenACWY recipients. Reportedly, close to half of the unique spike-specific TCRs recognized epitopes lying outside the regions that are mutated in the B.1.351 and B.1.1.7 variants. The whole spike protein was spanned by vaccine-associated CD4 TCRs, and dominant responses were seen in regions 160-218 and 743-854. Because no day 14 peak-response samples were available, repertoires were characterized only after the peak T cell response.

Interpreted using the paper, the time point label stands for: baseline before first vaccination. Samples from vaccinated people were obtained from the UK trials COV001 and COV002, which included a single-blind randomized controlled phase 2/3 trial of AZD1222 (ChAdOx1 nCoV-19) in healthy adults. Trial participant PBMC samples were collected at day 0 and day 28 after the second dose for TCRbeta chain sequencing. The CDR3 regions of human TCRbeta chains were subjected to immunosequencing. Concerning the study's data processing: TCRs in the repertoires were matched against a reference library of SARS-CoV-2-specific TCRs that had been generated with the MIRA antigen-specificity platform. Breadth was defined as the fraction of unique TCRs that were SARS-CoV-2-associated. Depth was defined as the fraction of total T cells that were SARS-CoV-2-associated. Each spike-specific TCR was assigned to its reactive spike region and to a CD4 or CD8 class using the MIRA data. Log10-transformed breadth and depth values were compared by one-way ANOVA with Sidak's multiple comparisons tests. This is the immuneACCESS table as TCRdb keeps it, with only in-frame sequences that have V and J called. A part of the clones is gone; compared with another copy, unresolved V genes explain less than half, and the rest is unexplained. D and trimming were read from the DNA, whereas the V and J calls and clone size are those reported in that table. Counted in this sample were 180,000 or so clones; approximately 88% of them appeared once. The ten most abundant clones make up under 2% of the sample.

Looking up the germline V gene (reference sequence) yields CDR1 WNHNN and CDR2 SYGVQD. Reading from cysteine to phenylalanine, the CDR3 counts 18 amino acids. The kept DNA is CDR3 alone, 54 bases in frame from the first base. V loses 2 bases at its end and J loses 0 bases; junction bases beyond the gene matches: 11. This clone came up once. Its target antigen remains unknown. No base-level quality is on record; no much larger clone is a single base apart. The receptor comes from an adult in good health. The source material was peripheral blood, sampled on day 0 of AZD1222 vaccination. The V gene is TRBV10-1 and the J gene is TRBJ2-5; TRBD1 aligns with 8 central bases. CDR3 loop: CASSEPGQARLYQETQYF. The nucleotide sequence reads TGCGCCAGCAGTGAGCCGGGACAGGCCCGATTGTACCAAGAGACCCAGTACTTC.